This TCR beta chain was identified during a study of early T cells in non-severe SARS-CoV-2 infection (dated by TCRdb to the early 2020s). The study in broad terms: Because TCR sequencing was done on bulk RNA from unsorted whole blood, the alpha and beta chains could not be paired.

V lost 3 bases and J lost 2 bases, and the count of bases not matched to a germline gene is 4. Its CDR3 holds 15 amino acids, cysteine through phenylalanine. Of all the DNA, just the CDR3 is kept, 45 bases in frame from base 1. The CDR1 and CDR2 encoded by the germline V gene are MRHNA and SNTAGT. The study was a case-control design nested within a healthcare worker cohort in London, UK, with weekly nasopharyngeal swab PCR tests and blood sampling. Healthcare workers were recruited during the week of the UK lockdown, between 23 and 31 March 2020, and followed weekly for up to roughly 15 weeks. The library relied on 5' RACE. Sequencing was performed on a NextSeq 500. In the TCR library protocol, unique molecular identifiers were attached to individual cDNA molecules to correct for PCR bias and sequencing error. Both TCR alpha and beta chains were sequenced, and tight co-correlation was observed between alpha and beta sequence abundances in each sample. The published analysis was carried out like this. Decombinator V4 was used to perform V gene, J gene and CDR3 annotation of TCR sequences. TCRs were defined as expanded if a significant change between any two time points was detected under a Poisson model with p below 0.0001. TCR abundances were normalised to the total number of TCRs sequenced in each sample and reported as counts per million. TRAV1-2 paired with TRAJ12, TRAJ20 or TRAJ33 defined MAIT TCRs, while TRAV10 paired with TRAJ18 defined iNKT TCRs. VDJdb, accessed on 1 November 2021, was searched for TCRs annotated for CMV, EBV and SARS-CoV-2, and TCRs annotated for more than one antigen were excluded. TCRdb passed the public sequencing reads through fastp at Q25 and MiXCR, retaining productive beta sequences. Each CDR3 protein gets just one entry, which takes the most common genes and DNA from the rows behind it. TCRdb, not the original authors, processed these V and J calls. In this sample the table shows approximately 34,000 distinct CDR3 sequences, less than 6.5% of which occur a single time. The ten largest account for about 6.1% of the sample.

There are many counts of this clonotype. Its antigen remains undetermined. It has no much larger one-base neighbor in the sample; base qualities were not kept. Here is what the overall study found, with its caveats: Matching against VDJdb was skewed toward anti-spike CD8 responses, likely underestimated virus-specific expansions, and missed private and CD4 specificities.

This sequence was found in an adult who was a healthcare worker with PCR-confirmed SARS-CoV-2 infection or an uninfected control (not recorded which). In this chain, TRBV6-4 is recombined with TRBJ2-1; 7 junctional bases match TRBD1. Specimen: whole blood, collected at baseline. The CDR3 region has the sequence CASSEVGGTYNEQFF. The sequence in DNA is TGTGCCAGCAGTGAAGTAGGGGGCACCTACAATGAGCAGTTCTTC.